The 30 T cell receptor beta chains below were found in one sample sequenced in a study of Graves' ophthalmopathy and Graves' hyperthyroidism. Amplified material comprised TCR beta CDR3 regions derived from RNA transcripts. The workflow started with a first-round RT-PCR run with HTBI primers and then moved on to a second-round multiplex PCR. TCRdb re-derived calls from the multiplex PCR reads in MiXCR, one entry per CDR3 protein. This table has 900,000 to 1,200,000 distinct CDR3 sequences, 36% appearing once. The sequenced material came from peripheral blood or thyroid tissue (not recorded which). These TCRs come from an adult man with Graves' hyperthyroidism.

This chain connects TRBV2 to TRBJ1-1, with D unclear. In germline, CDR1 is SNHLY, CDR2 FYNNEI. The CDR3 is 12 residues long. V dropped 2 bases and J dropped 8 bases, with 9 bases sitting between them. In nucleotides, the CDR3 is TGTGCCAGCAGTGAATACAGAGGAGAAGCTTTCTTT. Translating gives CASSEYRGEAFF.

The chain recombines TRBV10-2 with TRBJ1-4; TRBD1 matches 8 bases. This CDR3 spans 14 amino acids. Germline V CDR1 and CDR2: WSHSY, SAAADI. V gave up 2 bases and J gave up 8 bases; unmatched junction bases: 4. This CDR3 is CASSEVTGVEKLFF. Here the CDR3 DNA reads TGCGCCAGCAGTGAGGTGACAGGGGTCGAAAAACTGTTTTTT.

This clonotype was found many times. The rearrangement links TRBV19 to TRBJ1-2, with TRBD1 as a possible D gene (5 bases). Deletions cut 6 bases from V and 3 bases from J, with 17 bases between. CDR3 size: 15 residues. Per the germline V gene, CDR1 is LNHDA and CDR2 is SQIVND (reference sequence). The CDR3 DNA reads TGTGCCAGTAGGATCCCGGGGCTCGTCCACTATGGCTACACCTTC. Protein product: CASRIPGLVHYGYTF.

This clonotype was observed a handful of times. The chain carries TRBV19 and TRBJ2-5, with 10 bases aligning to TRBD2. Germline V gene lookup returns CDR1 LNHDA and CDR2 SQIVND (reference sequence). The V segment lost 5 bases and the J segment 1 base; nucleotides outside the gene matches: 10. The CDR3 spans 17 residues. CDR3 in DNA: TGTGCCAGTAGTCTCCGGACTAGCGGAGGAATCCAAGAGACCCAGTACTTC. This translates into CASSLRTSGGIQETQYF. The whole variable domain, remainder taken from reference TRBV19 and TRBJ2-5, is DGGITQSPKYLFRKEGQNVTLSCEQNLNHDAMYWYRQDPGQGLRLIYYSQIVNDFQKGDIAEGYSVSREKKESFPLTVTSAQKNPTAFYLCASSLRTSGGIQETQYFGPGTRLLVL.

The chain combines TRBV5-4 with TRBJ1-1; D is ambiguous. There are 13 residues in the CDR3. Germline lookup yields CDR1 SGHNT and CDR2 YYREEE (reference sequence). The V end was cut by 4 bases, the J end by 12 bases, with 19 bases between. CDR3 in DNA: TGTGCCAGCAGCAGATCCGGGAGCGGAGAGACTTTCTTT. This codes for CASSRSGSGETFF.

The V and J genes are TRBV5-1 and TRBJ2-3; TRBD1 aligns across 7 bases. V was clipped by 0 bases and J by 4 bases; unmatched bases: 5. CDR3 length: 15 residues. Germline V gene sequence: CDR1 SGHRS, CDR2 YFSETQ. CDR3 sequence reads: CASSLESTGSDTQYF. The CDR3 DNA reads TGCGCCAGCAGCTTGGAATCGACAGGGTCAGATACGCAGTATTTT.

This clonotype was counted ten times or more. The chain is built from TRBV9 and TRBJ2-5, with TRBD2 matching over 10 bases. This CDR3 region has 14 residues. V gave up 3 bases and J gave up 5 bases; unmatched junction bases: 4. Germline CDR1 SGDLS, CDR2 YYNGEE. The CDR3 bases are TGTGCCAGCAGCGAGTGGACTAGCGGCGAGACCCAGTACTTC. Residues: CASSEWTSGETQYF.

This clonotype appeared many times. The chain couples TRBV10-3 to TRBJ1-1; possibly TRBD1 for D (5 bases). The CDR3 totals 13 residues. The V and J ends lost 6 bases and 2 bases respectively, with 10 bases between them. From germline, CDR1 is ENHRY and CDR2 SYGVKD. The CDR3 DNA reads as TGTGCCATCAGGACGGGGCCAAACACTGAAGCTTTCTTT. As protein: CAIRTGPNTEAFF.

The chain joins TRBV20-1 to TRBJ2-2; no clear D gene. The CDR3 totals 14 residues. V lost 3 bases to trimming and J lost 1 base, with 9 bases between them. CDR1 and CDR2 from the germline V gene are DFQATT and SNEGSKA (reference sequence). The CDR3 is CSASGRMNTGELFF. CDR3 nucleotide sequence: TGCAGTGCTAGTGGACGTATGAACACCGGGGAGCTGTTTTTT.

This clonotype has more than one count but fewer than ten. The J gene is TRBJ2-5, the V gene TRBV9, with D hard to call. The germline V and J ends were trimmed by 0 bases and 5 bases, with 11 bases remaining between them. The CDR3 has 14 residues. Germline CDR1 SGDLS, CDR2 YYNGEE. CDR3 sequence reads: CASSVDGSWETQYF. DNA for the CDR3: TGTGCCAGCAGCGTAGATGGGTCTTGGGAGACCCAGTACTTC. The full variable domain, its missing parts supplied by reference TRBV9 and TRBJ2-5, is DSGVTQTPKHLITATGQRVTLRCSPRSGDLSVYWYQQSLDQGLQFLIQYYNGEERAKGNILERFSAQQFPDLHSELNLSSLELGDSALYFCASSVDGSWETQYFGPGTRLLVL.

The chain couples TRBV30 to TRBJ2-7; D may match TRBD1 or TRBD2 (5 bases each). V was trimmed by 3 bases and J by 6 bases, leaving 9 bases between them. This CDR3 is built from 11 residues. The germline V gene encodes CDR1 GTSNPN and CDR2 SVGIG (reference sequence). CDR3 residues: CAWRSGREQYF. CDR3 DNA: TGTGCCTGGAGGTCGGGACGCGAGCAGTACTTC.

CDR3 region: CASSKTEQQLQPQHF. The CDR3 bases are TGTGCCAGTAGTAAGACAGAACAACAGCTTCAGCCCCAGCATTTT. The J gene is TRBJ1-5, the V gene TRBV19, with a possible D match to TRBD1 (5 bases). CDR3 length equals 15 residues. Between the trimmed V and J ends, which lost 4 bases and 6 bases, there was a span of 16 bases. Germline CDR1 and CDR2: LNHDA and SQIVND (reference sequence).

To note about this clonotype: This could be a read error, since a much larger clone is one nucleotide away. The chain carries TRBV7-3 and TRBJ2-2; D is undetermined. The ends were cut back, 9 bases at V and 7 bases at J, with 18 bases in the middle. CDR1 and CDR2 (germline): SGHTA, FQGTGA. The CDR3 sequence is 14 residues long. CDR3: CASSKYGRDGELFF. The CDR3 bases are TGTGCCAGTAGTAAATACGGAAGGGACGGGGAGCTGTTTTTT.

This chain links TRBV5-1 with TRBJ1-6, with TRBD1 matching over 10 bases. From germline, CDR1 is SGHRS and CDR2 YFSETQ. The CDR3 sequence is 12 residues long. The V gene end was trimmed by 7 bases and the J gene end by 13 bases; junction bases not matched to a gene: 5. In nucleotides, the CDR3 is TGCGCCAGCGGCGCGGACAGGGGGCCCCTCCACTTT. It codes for CASGADRGPLHF.

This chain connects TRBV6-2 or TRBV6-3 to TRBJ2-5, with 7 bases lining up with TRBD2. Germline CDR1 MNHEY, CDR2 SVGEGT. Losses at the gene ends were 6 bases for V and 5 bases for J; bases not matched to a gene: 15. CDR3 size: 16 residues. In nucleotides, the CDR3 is TGTGCCAGCAGACCCACGGGGGGACCGTATATGGAGACCCAGTACTTC. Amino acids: CASRPTGGPYMETQYF.

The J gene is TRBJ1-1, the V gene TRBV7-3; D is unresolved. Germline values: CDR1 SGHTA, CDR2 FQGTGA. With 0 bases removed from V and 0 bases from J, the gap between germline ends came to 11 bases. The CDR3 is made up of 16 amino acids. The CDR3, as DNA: TGTGCCAGCAGCTTAACAGTAGCGGTTATGAACACTGAAGCTTTCTTT. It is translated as CASSLTVAVMNTEAFF.

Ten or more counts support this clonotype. The CDR3, as DNA: TGTGCCATCAGTGAGTCTAGGACGGAGAACACTGAAGCTTTCTTT. Encoded protein: CAISESRTENTEAFF. The V gene is TRBV10-3, the J gene TRBJ1-1; no reliable D call. Trimming cost V 0 bases and J 1 base, with 9 bases left between them. Germline CDR1 is ENHRY and CDR2 is SYGVKD. There are 15 residues in the CDR3.

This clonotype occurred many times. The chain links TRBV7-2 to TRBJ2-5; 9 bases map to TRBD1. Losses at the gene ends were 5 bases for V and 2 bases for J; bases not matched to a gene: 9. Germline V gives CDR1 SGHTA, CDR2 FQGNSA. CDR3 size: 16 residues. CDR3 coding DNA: TGTGCCAGCAGCCCGGACTCCGGGACAGGGCAAGAGACCCAGTACTTC. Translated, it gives CASSPDSGTGQETQYF. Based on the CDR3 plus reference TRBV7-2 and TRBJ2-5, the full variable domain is GAGVSQSPSNKVTEKGKDVELRCDPISGHTALYWYRQSLGQGLEFLIYFQGNSAPDKSGLPSDRFSAERTGGSVSTLTIQRTQQEDSAVYLCASSPDSGTGQETQYFGPGTRLLVL.

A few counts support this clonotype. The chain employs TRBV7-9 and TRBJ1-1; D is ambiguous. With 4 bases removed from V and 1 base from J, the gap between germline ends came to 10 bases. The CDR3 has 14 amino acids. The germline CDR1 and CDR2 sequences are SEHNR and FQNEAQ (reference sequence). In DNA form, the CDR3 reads TGTGCCAGCAGCTCCCTAGCAGGGAACACTGAAGCTTTCTTT. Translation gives CASSSLAGNTEAFF.

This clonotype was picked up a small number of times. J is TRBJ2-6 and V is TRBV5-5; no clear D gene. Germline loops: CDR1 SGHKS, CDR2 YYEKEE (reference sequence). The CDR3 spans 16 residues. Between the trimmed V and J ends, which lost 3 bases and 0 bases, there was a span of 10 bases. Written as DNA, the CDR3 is TGTGCCAGCAGCTCGAGGATTGGCTCTGGGGCCAACGTCCTGACTTTC. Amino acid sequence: CASSSRIGSGANVLTF. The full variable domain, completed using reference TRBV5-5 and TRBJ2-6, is DAGVTQSPTHLIKTRGQQVTLRCSPISGHKSVSWYQQVLGQGPQFIFQYYEKEERGRGNFPDRFSARQFPNYSSELNVNALLLGDSALYLCASSSRIGSGANVLTFGAGSRLTVL.

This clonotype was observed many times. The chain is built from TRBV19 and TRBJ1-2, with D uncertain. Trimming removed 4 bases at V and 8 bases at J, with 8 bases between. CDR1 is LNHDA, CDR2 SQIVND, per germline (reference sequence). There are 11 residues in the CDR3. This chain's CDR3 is CASSTSAGYTF. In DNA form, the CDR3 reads TGTGCCAGTAGTACCTCAGCCGGCTACACCTTC.

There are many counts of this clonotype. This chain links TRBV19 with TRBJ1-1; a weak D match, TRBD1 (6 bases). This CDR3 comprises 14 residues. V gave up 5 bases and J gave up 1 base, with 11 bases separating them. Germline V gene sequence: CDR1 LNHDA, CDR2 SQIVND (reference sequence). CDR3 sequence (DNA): TGTGCCAGTAGTGTACAGGGTAAGAACACTGAAGCTTTCTTT. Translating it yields CASSVQGKNTEAFF.

For the CDR3, the DNA is TGCGCCAGCAGCTTGCTCGGGGGCCTAGATGCAGGGACCCAGTACTTC. This sequence encodes CASSLLGGLDAGTQYF. The genes are TRBV5-1 and TRBJ2-5; D is tentatively TRBD1 or TRBD2 (6 bases each). Trimming stripped 1 base from V and 7 bases from J, with 20 bases between. This CDR3 contains 16 residues. Germline lookup yields CDR1 SGHRS and CDR2 YFSETQ.

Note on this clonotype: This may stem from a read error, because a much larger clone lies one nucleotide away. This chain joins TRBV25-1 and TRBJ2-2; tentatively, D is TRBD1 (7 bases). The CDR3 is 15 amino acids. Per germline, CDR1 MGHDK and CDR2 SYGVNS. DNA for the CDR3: TGTGCCAGCAGCGCGGGACAGACCTACACCGGGAAGCTGTTTTTT. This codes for CASSAGQTYTGKLFF.

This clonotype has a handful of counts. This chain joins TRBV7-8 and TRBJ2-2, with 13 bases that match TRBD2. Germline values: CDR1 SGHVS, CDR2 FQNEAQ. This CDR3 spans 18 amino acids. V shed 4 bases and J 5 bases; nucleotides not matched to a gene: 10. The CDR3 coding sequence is TGTGCCAGCAGCTCCCTGGGGACTAGCGGGATTTGGACCGGGGAGCTGTTTTTT. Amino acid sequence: CASSSLGTSGIWTGELFF.

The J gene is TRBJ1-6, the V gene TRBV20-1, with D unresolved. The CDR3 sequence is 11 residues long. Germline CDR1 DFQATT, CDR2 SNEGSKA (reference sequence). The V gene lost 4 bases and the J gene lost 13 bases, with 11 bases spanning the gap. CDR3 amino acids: CSAMEPNPLHF. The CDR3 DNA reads TGCAGTGCTATGGAGCCAAACCCCCTCCACTTT.

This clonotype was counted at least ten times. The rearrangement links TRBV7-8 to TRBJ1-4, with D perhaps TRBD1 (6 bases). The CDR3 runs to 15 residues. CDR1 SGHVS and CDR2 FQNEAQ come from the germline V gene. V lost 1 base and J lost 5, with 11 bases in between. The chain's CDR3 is CASSLGPRGNEKLFF. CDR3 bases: TGTGCCAGCAGCTTAGGTCCCAGGGGAAATGAAAAACTGTTTTTT.

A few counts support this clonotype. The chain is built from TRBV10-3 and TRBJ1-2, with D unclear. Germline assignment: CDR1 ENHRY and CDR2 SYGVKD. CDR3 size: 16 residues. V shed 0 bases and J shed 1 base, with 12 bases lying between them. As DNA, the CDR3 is TGTGCCATCAGTGAGTCGAGTAGAGGGAATAACTATGGCTACACCTTC. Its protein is CAISESSRGNNYGYTF.

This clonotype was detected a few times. CDR3 region: CASSPHGQGPYEQYF. In DNA form, the CDR3 reads TGTGCCAGCTCACCACATGGACAGGGCCCCTACGAGCAGTACTTC. This rearrangement joins TRBV18 to TRBJ2-7; 8 nucleotides agree with TRBD1. Trimming took 1 base from V and 2 from J; bases not matched to a gene: 4. Germline lookup yields CDR1 KGHSH and CDR2 LQKENI. There are 15 residues in the CDR3.

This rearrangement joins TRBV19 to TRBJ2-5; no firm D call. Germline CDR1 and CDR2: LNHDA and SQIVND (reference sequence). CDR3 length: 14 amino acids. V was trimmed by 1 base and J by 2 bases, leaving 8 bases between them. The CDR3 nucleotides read TGTGCCAGTAGTATAGCCCCAGTTCAAGAGACCCAGTACTTC. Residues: CASSIAPVQETQYF. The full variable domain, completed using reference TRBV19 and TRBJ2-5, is DGGITQSPKYLFRKEGQNVTLSCEQNLNHDAMYWYRQDPGQGLRLIYYSQIVNDFQKGDIAEGYSVSREKKESFPLTVTSAQKNPTAFYLCASSIAPVQETQYFGPGTRLLVL.